This paragraph reports one TCR beta chain. Its antigen is undetermined. These data are taken from a study of identical twins. The study, taken as a whole, reports: The models gave estimates that fell short of the out-of-frame TCR alpha sharing seen in monozygotic twins.

Trimming took 7 bases from V and 2 from J, leaving 12 bases between them. Germline CDR1 and CDR2: SQVTM and ANQGSEA. The CDR3 has 12 residues. Healthy Caucasians were all of the donors. Each CDR3 protein is one row after TCRdb ran MiXCR on the 5' RACE reads. The sample lists 1.5 million to 2 million distinct CDR3 sequences, under 35% occurring once. The sample consisted of cord blood. The receptor was isolated from a newborn girl in good health. V usage is TRBV29-1 and J usage is TRBJ2-7, with D possibly matching TRBD1 (6 bases). The CDR3 region has the DNA TGCAGCGCCGGCTGGACAGCCTACGAGCAGTACTTC. Its protein is CSAGWTAYEQYF.